This TCR beta chain was captured by sequencing in a study of OX40 agonist ivuxolimab in advanced cancers. Germline CDR1 and CDR2: DFQATT and SNEGSKA (reference sequence). This CDR3 contains 11 residues. V was cut by 6 bases and J by 1 base, with 6 bases left in between. This table comes from immunoSEQ multiplex PCR, and its TCRdb copy is limited to in-frame clones, with some not included. Of under 70,000 clones in the sample, approximately 86% were seen once. The clonotype comes from an adult with an advanced solid tumor such as melanoma, head and neck, liver or kidney cancer. The sample was CD4+ or CD8+ T cells sorted from blood, taken in a trial of the OX40 agonist ivuxolimab. The chain joins TRBV20-1 to TRBJ1-1; possible D gene TRBD1, 6 bases. Here the CDR3 DNA reads TGCAGTGCGGGGGCGAACACTGAAGCTTTCTTT. It codes for CSAGANTEAFF.